This TCR beta chain emerged from a study of T cell responses to AZD1222 COVID-19 vaccine. The protocol was immunoSEQ multiplex PCR, while the TCRdb copy is restricted to in-frame clones and leaves out a portion. The sample lists under 150,000 clones, under 95% occurring once. This clone has just a few counts. Its antigen is unidentified. Regarding the study as a whole: Seropositive status at baseline applied to only six AZD1222 recipients. The donor group comprised mostly white British people and more females; the analysis possibly underestimated clonal diversity.

Whether given at about 4 or about 12 weeks, second doses were pooled. The sequences come from peripheral blood, collected 28 days after the second AZD1222 dose. The receptor comes from an adult who received the AZD1222 COVID-19 vaccine.

The CDR3 spells CASSPLADNEQFF. The CDR3 DNA reads as TGTGCCAGCAGCCCCCTAGCAGACAATGAGCAGTTCTTC. The chain links TRBV7-3 to TRBJ2-1, with a possible D match to TRBD2 (5 bases). V lost 5 bases to trimming and J lost 5 bases, with 10 bases between them. Germline CDR1 reads SGHTA; CDR2 reads FQGTGA. This CDR3 is 13 amino acids long.